This T cell receptor beta chain was recorded in a study of CD8+ T cells in alopecia areata. Overall study: Those patients who were treated received oral tofacitinib, which was given at 5 to 10 mg twice daily for moderate-to-severe alopecia areata. Severity among treated patients was scored by the percentage of scalp area affected. Overall study results and limits: Among the 100 top clones, expanded CD8+ clones, like scalp clonality, were significantly decreased by tofacitinib. Greater clonality was observed in lesional scalp samples, especially alopecia totalis/universalis, versus normal scalp.

V lost 4 bases and J lost 5; bases outside the gene matches: 3. The CDR3 has 13 amino acids. Per the germline V gene, CDR1 is MGHRA and CDR2 is YSYEKL. To note about this clone: What it binds is unknown.

Reverse transcription of extracted RNA yielded cDNA, which provided the sequencing template. Libraries were prepared by immunoSEQ multiplex PCR; TCRdb keeps only in-frame clonotypes and omits some of them. The sample shows approximately 160,000 clones, around 60% of them seen only once. Stated treatment: oral pan-JAK inhibitor, 5-10 mg twice daily. The source of this sequence is a human donor with alopecia areata. This chain joins TRBV4-1 and TRBJ2-3; TRBD2 aligns across 7 bases. The sequenced sample was CD4+ T cells sorted from blood, obtained at week 24, from a patient treated with tofacitinib. The CDR3: CASSLAGEDTQYF. The CDR3 DNA reads as TGCGCCAGCAGCCTAGCGGGTGAAGATACGCAGTATTTT.